One and the same sample provided the 18 T cell receptor beta chains below, sequenced in a study of cytomegalovirus exposure and HLA in healthy donors. It was with 60 Vbeta and 13 Jbeta primers that the PCR ran. Sequencing used immunoSEQ multiplex PCR; TCRdb keeps in-frame clones, though not all of them. The sample consists of 110,000 to 150,000 clones, roughly 70% of them appearing once. The specimen was PBMCs. These receptors were taken from an older woman in good health and CMV-seropositive.

This clone was counted a single time. The rearrangement uses TRBV6-6 and TRBJ2-7; tentative D call: TRBD2 (7 bases). Germline V gene data show CDR1 as MNHNY and CDR2 as SVGAGI (reference sequence). The CDR3 extends over 13 amino acids. The V gene lost 7 bases and the J gene lost 0 bases, with 10 bases spanning the gap. The CDR3 protein is CASNRGGSYEQYF. The CDR3 DNA sequence: TGTGCCAGCAATAGGGGGGGCTCCTACGAGCAGTACTTC.

The chain employs TRBV2 and TRBJ2-1, with D possibly matching TRBD2 (5 bases). V was cut by 4 bases and J by 0 bases, with 10 bases left in between. Looked up from germline, CDR1 is SNHLY and CDR2 is FYNNEI. The CDR3 covers 15 residues. The CDR3, as DNA: TGTGCCAGCAGTGTAAAGCGGAGCTCCTACAATGAGCAGTTCTTC. Protein product: CASSVKRSSYNEQFF.

The genes are TRBV7-9 and TRBJ2-7, with 12 nucleotides matching TRBD2. The germline gives CDR1 SEHNR, CDR2 FQNEAQ (reference sequence). J lost 0 bases, V lost 5 bases, and 8 bases had no gene match. The CDR3 totals 17 residues. This CDR3 reads CASSLTSGLAGSYEQYF. DNA of the CDR3: TGTGCCAGCAGCCTTACTTCGGGACTAGCGGGCTCCTACGAGCAGTACTTC.

V is TRBV27 and J is TRBJ2-3; TRBD1 matches at 7 bases. Germline CDR1 is MNHEY and CDR2 is SMNVEV (reference sequence). V lost 3 bases and J lost 1; bases outside the gene matches: 10. CDR3 length: 17 amino acids. The CDR3 loop reads CASSFRRQGVGTDTQYF. CDR3 bases: TGTGCCAGCAGTTTCCGTCGACAGGGAGTGGGCACAGATACGCAGTATTTT.

The chain has TRBV28 and TRBJ2-7; 7 bases align to TRBD1. With 5 bases clipped from V and 3 bases from J, the junction kept 7 bases outside the gene matches. The CDR3 totals 14 residues. The germline gives CDR1 MDHEN, CDR2 SYDVKM. As DNA, the CDR3 is TGTGCCAGCAGTGAGACAGGGAGCATCTACGAGCAGTACTTC. Encoded protein: CASSETGSIYEQYF.

The chain combines TRBV21-1 with TRBJ2-5; TRBD2 is the table's D call, not checked against the DNA. TRBV21-1 is assigned pseudogene status. The CDR3 has 18 residues. The CDR3 DNA sequence: TGTGCCAGCAGCAACCTAAGGTTAGCGGGAGGACTACAAGAGACCCAGTACTTC. It translates to CASSNLRLAGGLQETQYF.

V gene TRBV9 combines with J gene TRBJ2-1, with D possibly matching TRBD2 (5 bases). Trimming cost V 0 bases and J 2 bases, with 12 bases left between them. The CDR3 extends over 16 amino acids. The germline V gene encodes CDR1 SGDLS and CDR2 YYNGEE. The CDR3 sequence: CASSVAGLGTYNEQFF. DNA for the CDR3: TGTGCCAGCAGCGTAGCCGGACTTGGTACCTACAATGAGCAGTTCTTC.

The chain recombines TRBV25-1 with TRBJ2-2; D unclear. Germline-derived CDR1 and CDR2 are MGHDK and SYGVNS. The CDR3 extends over 11 amino acids. The ends were cut back, 3 bases at V and 8 bases at J, with 4 bases in the middle. CDR3 amino acids: CASSESGELFF. DNA for the CDR3: TGTGCCAGCAGTGAGTCTGGGGAGCTGTTTTTT.

The chain links TRBV5-1 to TRBJ2-5; 8 bases are shared with TRBD1. CDR1 and CDR2 from the germline V gene are SGHRS and YFSETQ. The CDR3 contains 14 residues. After removal of 0 bases from V and 5 bases from J, the junction contained 3 bases not matched to a gene. The CDR3 reads CASSLGRQGETQYF. CDR3 DNA: TGCGCCAGCAGCTTGGGGAGACAGGGGGAGACCCAGTACTTC.

The chain employs TRBV7-2 and TRBJ2-3; perhaps TRBD2 as D (7 bases). The V gene's germline CDR1 is SGHTA and CDR2 FQGNSA. This CDR3 comprises 18 residues. Trimming cost V 4 bases and J 0 bases, with 20 bases left between them. The CDR3 DNA sequence: TGTGCCAGCAGCTCCCCGCCGGGGGGCAGGGTGAGCACAGATACGCAGTATTTT. Protein sequence: CASSSPPGGRVSTDTQYF.

This clone was seen a handful of times. This chain links TRBV10-1 with TRBJ2-7; the D gene is possibly TRBD1 (5 bases). There are 15 residues in the CDR3. Germline loops: CDR1 WNHNN, CDR2 SYGVQD (reference sequence). Between the trimmed V and J ends, which lost 4 bases and 3 bases, there was a span of 16 bases. This chain's CDR3 is CASSGRQGGYYEQYF. Written as DNA, the CDR3 is TGCGCCAGCAGTGGTCGGCAGGGTGGATACTACGAGCAGTACTTC.

The CDR3 here is CASSGTSEGSWTNEQFF. CDR3 DNA sequence: TGTGCCAGCAGCGGGACTAGCGAGGGGAGTTGGACCAATGAGCAGTTCTTC. This chain joins TRBV13 and TRBJ2-1; 10 positions match TRBD2. J lost 6 bases, V lost 5 bases, and 13 bases had no gene match. The CDR3 has 17 residues. The germline CDR1 and CDR2 sequences are PRHDT and FYEKMQ (reference sequence).

V and J are TRBV10-3 and TRBJ2-7; maybe TRBD2 (5 bases). There are 13 residues in the CDR3. Germline V CDR1 and CDR2: ENHRY, SYGVKD. V lost 8 bases and J lost 7, with 18 bases in between. CDR3 amino acids: CAIRHEGWVEQYF. The CDR3 DNA sequence: TGTGCCATCCGACATGAGGGATGGGTGGAGCAGTACTTC.

This sequence joins TRBV28 and TRBJ2-7; D gene ambiguous. The CDR3 covers 11 residues. V lost 4 bases to trimming and J lost 4 bases, with 5 bases between them. CDR1 and CDR2 (germline): MDHEN, SYDVKM. CDR3 DNA sequence: TGTGCCAGCAGTTCCCAGTACGAGCAGTACTTC. It is translated as CASSSQYEQYF.

The rearrangement uses TRBV25-1 and TRBJ2-2, with 9 bases matching TRBD1. Looked up from germline, CDR1 is MGHDK and CDR2 is SYGVNS. This CDR3 region has 14 residues. V was pared by 7 bases and J by 2 bases, with 2 bases of the junction left unmatched. The CDR3 DNA reads as TGTGCCAGCACGACAGGGGGTAACACCGGGGAGCTGTTTTTT. Encoded protein: CASTTGGNTGELFF.

This clone was recorded a few times. The chain recombines TRBV9 with TRBJ2-5, with D perhaps TRBD1 (5 bases). This CDR3 region has 14 residues. V lost 2 bases to trimming and J lost 7 bases, with 15 bases between them. Germline values: CDR1 SGDLS, CDR2 YYNGEE. The CDR3 spells CASSVGPGKGTQYF. CDR3 coding DNA: TGTGCCAGCAGCGTGGGGCCAGGGAAAGGGACCCAGTACTTC. The full variable domain, in which reference TRBV9 and TRBJ2-5 provide the parts outside the CDR3, is DSGVTQTPKHLITATGQRVTLRCSPRSGDLSVYWYQQSLDQGLQFLIQYYNGEERAKGNILERFSAQQFPDLHSELNLSSLELGDSALYFCASSVGPGKGTQYFGPGTRLLVL.

This clone showed up just once. The V call is TRBV19, the J call TRBJ1-4; D gene ambiguous. Germline CDR1 reads LNHDA; CDR2 reads SQIVND (reference sequence). The CDR3 runs 14 residues. Trimming removed 5 bases from V and 4 bases from J, with 11 bases in between. This chain's CDR3 is CASSYGPINEKLFF. CDR3 nucleotides: TGTGCCAGTAGTTATGGGCCAATTAATGAAAAACTGTTTTTT.

This sequence joins TRBV7-2 and TRBJ1-2; D is perhaps TRBD1 (6 bases). In germline, CDR1 is SGHTA, CDR2 FQGNSA. This CDR3 is 16 amino acids long. V gave up 5 bases and J gave up 2 bases, with 18 bases separating them. CDR3 residues: CASSPAGGLGNYGYTF. CDR3 nucleotides: TGTGCCAGCAGCCCCGCGGGGGGCCTCGGGAACTATGGCTACACCTTC.